The clone carrying this TCR beta chain was seen only a few times. Its target is unknown. The CDR3 contains 15 residues. J was trimmed by 4 bases and V by 5 bases; bases with no gene match: 7. The germline gives CDR1 SGHAT, CDR2 FQNNGV. Amplification of TCR beta CDR3 regions used RNA as the template. The TCR CDR3 first-round RT-PCR relied on the HTBI primer set. One entry per CDR3 protein results from TCRdb running MiXCR on the multiplex PCR reads. Of under 550,000 distinct CDR3 sequences listed, nearly 20% are singletons. This entry is derived from a study of T cells in Graves' hyperthyroidism and ophthalmopathy. The study, taken as a whole, reports: Before onset, ophthalmopathy was predicted by the model a median around 6 months earlier.

This rearrangement joins TRBV11-2 to TRBJ1-2; 10 bases are shared with TRBD1. This sequence was found in a man aged 35-49 years with Graves' ophthalmopathy. The specimen sequenced was blood. The CDR3 coding sequence is TGTGCCAGCAGCCCCGGGACAGGGGATTTCTATGGCTACACCTTC. This sequence encodes CASSPGTGDFYGYTF.